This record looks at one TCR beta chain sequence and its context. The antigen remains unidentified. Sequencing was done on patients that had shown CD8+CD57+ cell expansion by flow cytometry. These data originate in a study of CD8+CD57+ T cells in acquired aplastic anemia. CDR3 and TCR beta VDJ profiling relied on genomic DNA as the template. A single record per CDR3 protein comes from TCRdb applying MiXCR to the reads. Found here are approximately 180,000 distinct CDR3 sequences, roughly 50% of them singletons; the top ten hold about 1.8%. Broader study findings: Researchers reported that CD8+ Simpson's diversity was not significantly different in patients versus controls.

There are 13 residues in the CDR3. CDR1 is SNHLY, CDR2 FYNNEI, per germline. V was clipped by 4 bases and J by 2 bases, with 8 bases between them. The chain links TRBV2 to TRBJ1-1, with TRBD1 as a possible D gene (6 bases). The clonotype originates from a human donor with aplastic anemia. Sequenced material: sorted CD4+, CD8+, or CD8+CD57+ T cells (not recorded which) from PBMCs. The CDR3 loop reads CASSGQDNTEAFF. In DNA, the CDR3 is TGTGCCAGCAGTGGACAGGACAACACTGAAGCTTTCTTT.